These T cell receptor beta chains were read from a single sample in a study of blood T cell repertoires in COVID-19. Only in-frame clones appear in the TCRdb table, and some are missing; sequencing was by immunoSEQ multiplex PCR. The sample has around 270,000 clones, around 87% seen once. The sequenced sample consisted of peripheral blood. Receptors were obtained from a woman between 55 and 75 years old with COVID-19, enrolled during active disease. CDR3s leave out the opening cysteine and the closing phenylalanine or tryptophan. Fields, in order: CDR3 length, V gene, clone size, J gene, CDR3 protein. A clone size is listed for some rows: how often the clone was seen (once, few, many), or a class if it is expanded.

>13|TRBV21-1|.|TRBJ1-6
ASSKACVGGSPLH
>16|TRBV7-6|.|TRBJ1-2
ASSVGSHRGGSGNGYT
>11|TRBV19|.|TRBJ2-5
ASSRATQETQY
>12|TRBV5-1|.|TRBJ2-1
ASRYERDHNEQF
>13|TRBV11-2|.|TRBJ2-6
ASSLGQSGANVLT
>14|TRBV5-1|.|TRBJ1-2
ASSLDRGPANYGYT
>13|TRBV7-8|.|TRBJ1-2
ASSSRWRDSEGYT
>13|TRBV6-5|once|TRBJ1-1
ASSPGQGGGTEAF
>11|TRBV7-8|.|TRBJ2-1
ASSLERVPPQF
>14|TRBV15|.|TRBJ1-5
ATSRGHSGAQQPQH
>11|TRBV27|.|TRBJ2-7
ASSGQGIYEQY
>13|TRBV5-4|.|TRBJ1-2
ASRTPDSEHYGYT
>13|TRBV7-2|.|TRBJ2-1
ASNTGQGGPNEQF
>11|TRBV7-9|.|TRBJ1-1
ASSLARSAEAF
>11|TRBV6-2/TRBV6-3|.|TRBJ1-1
ASSYFGNTEAF
>12|TRBV28|few|TRBJ2-7
ASSLRPRLYEQY
>15|TRBV20-1|.|TRBJ1-4
SASLFQGSLTNEKLF
>10|TRBV6-2/TRBV6-3|.|TRBJ1-2
ASSSVLYGYT
>12|TRBV7-9|.|TRBJ1-5
ASSTGQGSQPQH
>11|TRBV29-1|once|TRBJ2-1
SVAWEPGDEQF
>15|TRBV7-9|many|TRBJ2-7
ASSPTSGRAVSYEQY
>15|TRBV21-1|.|TRBJ2-5
ASSKGQDREGQETQY
>12|TRBV16|.|TRBJ1-1
ASSQRQGNTEAF
>12|TRBV7-9|.|TRBJ2-7
ASSLVQGHNEQY
>13|TRBV7-2|.|TRBJ2-5
ASSARDRGGETQY
>13|TRBV5-1|.|TRBJ2-2
ASRLSLGGTGELF
>13|TRBV19|once|TRBJ2-3
ASSIRDRGTDTQY